This T cell receptor beta chain was captured by sequencing in a study of blood T cell repertoires in COVID-19. With 5 bases clipped from V and 4 bases from J, the junction kept 15 bases outside the gene matches. The CDR3 length is 17 residues. Germline CDR1 is SEHNR and CDR2 is FQNEAQ (reference sequence). In the source study's methods: Scientists estimated how many nucleated cells there were by amplifying reference gene primers. Using immunoSEQ multiplex PCR, the repertoire was profiled, and TCRdb retains in-frame clones only, with some absent. D and trimming come from the DNA, and the V and J calls and clone size come from that table. This sample has 430,000 or so clones; approximately 90% occur once, and the top ten carry roughly 0.87%.

The receptor comes from a man between 18 and 35 years old with COVID-19, enrolled during active disease. The chain employs TRBV7-9 and TRBJ2-5, with TRBD2 matching 8 bases. The source material was peripheral blood. CDR3 residues: CASSPRGSTSAGETQYF. The CDR3 region has the DNA TGTGCCAGCAGCCCCCGAGGGTCGACTAGCGCAGGAGAGACCCAGTACTTC.